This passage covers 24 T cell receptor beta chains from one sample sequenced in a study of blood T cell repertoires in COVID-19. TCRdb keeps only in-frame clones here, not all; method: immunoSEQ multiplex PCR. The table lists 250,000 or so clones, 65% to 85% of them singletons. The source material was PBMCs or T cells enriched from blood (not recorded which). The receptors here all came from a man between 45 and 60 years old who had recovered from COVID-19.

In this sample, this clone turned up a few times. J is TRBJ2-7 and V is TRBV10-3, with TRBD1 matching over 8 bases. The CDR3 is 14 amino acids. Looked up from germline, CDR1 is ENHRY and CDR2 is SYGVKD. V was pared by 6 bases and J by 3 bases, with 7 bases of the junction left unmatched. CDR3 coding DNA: TGTGCCATCAGCGCAGGGACAGGATACTACGAGCAGTACTTC. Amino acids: CAISAGTGYYEQYF.

The CDR3 region has the DNA TGTGCCAGTAGCCTACGTATTCAAGAGACCCAGTACTTC. Protein sequence: CASSLRIQETQYF. This chain links TRBV19 with TRBJ2-5; D is undetermined. The germline CDR1 and CDR2 sequences are LNHDA and SQIVND (reference sequence). V was clipped by 6 bases and J by 2 bases, with 10 bases between them. The CDR3 runs to 13 residues.

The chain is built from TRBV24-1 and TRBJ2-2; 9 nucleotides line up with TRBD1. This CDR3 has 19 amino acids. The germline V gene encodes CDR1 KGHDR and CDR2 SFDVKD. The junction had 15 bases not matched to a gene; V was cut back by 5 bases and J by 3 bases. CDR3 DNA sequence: TGTGCCACCAGTGCCATCCCGGGACAGGGATCGAAACACACCGGGGAGCTGTTTTTT. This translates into CATSAIPGQGSKHTGELFF.

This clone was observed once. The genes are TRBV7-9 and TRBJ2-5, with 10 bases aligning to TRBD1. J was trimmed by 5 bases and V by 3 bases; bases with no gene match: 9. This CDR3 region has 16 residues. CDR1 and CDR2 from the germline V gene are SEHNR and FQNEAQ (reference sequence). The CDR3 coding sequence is TGTGCCAGCAGCTTGTATCTAGGGACAGGGGTGGAGACCCAGTACTTC. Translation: CASSLYLGTGVETQYF.

The DNA for the CDR3 is TGTGCCACGGGGGGCGGCGCGGAGACCCAGTACTTC. This encodes CATGGGAETQYF. The J gene is TRBJ2-5, the V gene TRBV7-9; D possibly corresponds to TRBD2 (7 bases). Germline-derived CDR1 and CDR2 are SEHNR and FQNEAQ (reference sequence). The V gene lost 10 bases and the J gene lost 5 bases, with 14 bases spanning the gap. CDR3 length: 12 residues. Based on the CDR3 plus reference TRBV7-9 and TRBJ2-5, the full variable domain is DTGVSQNPRHKITKRGQNVTFRCDPISEHNRLYWYRQTLGQGPEFLTYFQNEAQLEKSRLLSDRFSAERPKGSFSTLEIQRTEQGDSAMYLCATGGGAETQYFGPGTRLLVL.

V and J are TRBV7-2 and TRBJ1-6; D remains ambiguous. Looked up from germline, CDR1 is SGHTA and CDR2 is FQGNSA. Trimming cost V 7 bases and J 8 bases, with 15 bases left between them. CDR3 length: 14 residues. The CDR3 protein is CASTDPFDYSPLHF. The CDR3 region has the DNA TGTGCCAGCACTGACCCTTTCGACTATTCACCCCTCCACTTT.

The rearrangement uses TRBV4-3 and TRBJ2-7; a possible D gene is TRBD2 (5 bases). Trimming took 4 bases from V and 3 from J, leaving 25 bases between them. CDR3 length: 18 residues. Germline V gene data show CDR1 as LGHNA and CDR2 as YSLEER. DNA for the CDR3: TGCGCCAGCAGCCGCACCCTCCCTGTAGAGGGCCAGTACTACGAGCAGTACTTC. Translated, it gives CASSRTLPVEGQYYEQYF.

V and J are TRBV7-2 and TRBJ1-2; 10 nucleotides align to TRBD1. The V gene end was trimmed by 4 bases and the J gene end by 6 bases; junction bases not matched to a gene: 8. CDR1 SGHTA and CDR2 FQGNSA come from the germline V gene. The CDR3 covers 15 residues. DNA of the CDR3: TGTGCCAGCAGCTCGCGACAGGGGGCGTTGGATGGCTACACCTTC. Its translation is CASSSRQGALDGYTF.

CDR3 sequence reads: CASSPGQGTDTQYF. CDR3 in DNA: TGCGCCAGCAGCCCAGGACAGGGTACAGATACGCAGTATTTT. This chain uses TRBV5-1 with TRBJ2-3, with TRBD1 matching over 8 bases. In germline, CDR1 is SGHRS, CDR2 YFSETQ. The CDR3 has 14 residues. The V and J ends lost 4 bases and 3 bases, in that order; junction bases with no gene match: 4.

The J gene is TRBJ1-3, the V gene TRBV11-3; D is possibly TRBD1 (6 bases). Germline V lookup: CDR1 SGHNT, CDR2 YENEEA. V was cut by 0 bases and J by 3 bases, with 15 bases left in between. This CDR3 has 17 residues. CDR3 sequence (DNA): TGTGCCAGCAGCTTAGATAGCGGGGGCGCGAATGGAAACACCATATATTTT. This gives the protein CASSLDSGGANGNTIYF.

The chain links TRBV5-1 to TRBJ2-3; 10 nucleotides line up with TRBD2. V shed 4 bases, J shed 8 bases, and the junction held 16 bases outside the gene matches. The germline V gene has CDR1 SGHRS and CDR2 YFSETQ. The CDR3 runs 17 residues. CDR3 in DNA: TGCGCCAGCAGCGTGGCCCGGGGGAGCGGGGGGGCAGGTACGCAGTATTTT. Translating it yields CASSVARGSGGAGTQYF.

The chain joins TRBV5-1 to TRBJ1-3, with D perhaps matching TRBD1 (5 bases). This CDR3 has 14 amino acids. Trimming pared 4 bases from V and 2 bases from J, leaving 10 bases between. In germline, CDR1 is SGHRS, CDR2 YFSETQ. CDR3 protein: CASSPQTAGNTIYF. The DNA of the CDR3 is TGCGCCAGCAGCCCACAGACAGCTGGAAACACCATATATTTT.

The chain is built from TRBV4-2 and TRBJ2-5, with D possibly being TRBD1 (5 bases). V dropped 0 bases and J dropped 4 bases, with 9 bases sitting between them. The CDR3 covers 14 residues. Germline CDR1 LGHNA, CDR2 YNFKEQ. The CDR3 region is CASSQDGQGETQYF. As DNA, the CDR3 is TGTGCCAGCAGCCAAGATGGGCAGGGAGAGACCCAGTACTTC.

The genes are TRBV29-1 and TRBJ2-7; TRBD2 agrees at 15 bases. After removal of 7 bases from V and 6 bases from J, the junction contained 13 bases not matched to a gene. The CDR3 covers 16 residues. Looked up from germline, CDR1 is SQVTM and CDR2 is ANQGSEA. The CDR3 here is CSARTSGGAKLSEQYF. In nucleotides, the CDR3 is TGCAGCGCCAGGACTAGCGGGGGGGCCAAGCTTTCCGAGCAGTACTTC.

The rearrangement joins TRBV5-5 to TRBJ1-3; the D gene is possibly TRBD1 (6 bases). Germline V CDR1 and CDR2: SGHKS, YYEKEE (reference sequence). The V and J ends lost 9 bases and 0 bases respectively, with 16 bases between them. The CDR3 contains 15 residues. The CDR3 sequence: CATRTDPTSGNTIYF. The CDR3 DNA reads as TGTGCCACCAGGACAGATCCAACCTCTGGAAACACCATATATTTT.

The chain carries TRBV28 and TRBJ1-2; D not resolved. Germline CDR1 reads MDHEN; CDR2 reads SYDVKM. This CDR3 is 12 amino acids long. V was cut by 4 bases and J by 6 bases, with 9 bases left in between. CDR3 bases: TGTGCCAGCAGTTCTCTGCCGGATGGCTACACCTTC. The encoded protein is CASSSLPDGYTF.

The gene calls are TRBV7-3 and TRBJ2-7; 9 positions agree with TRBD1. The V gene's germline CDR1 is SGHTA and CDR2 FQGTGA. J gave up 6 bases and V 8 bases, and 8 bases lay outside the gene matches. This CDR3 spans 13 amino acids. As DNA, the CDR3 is TGTGCCAGCTCCGGACAGGGGAGGTCCGAGCAGTACTTC. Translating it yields CASSGQGRSEQYF.

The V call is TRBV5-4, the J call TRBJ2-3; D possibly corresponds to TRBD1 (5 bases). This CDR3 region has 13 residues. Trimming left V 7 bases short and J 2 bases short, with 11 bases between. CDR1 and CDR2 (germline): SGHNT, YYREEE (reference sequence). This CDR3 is CASAKGNTDTQYF. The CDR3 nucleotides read TGTGCCAGCGCGAAGGGGAACACAGATACGCAGTATTTT. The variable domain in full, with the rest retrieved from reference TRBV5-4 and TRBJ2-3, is ETGVTQSPTHLIKTRGQQVTLRCSSQSGHNTVSWYQQALGQGPQFIFQYYREEENGRGNFPPRFSGLQFPNYSSELNVNALELDDSALYLCASAKGNTDTQYFGPGTRLTVL.

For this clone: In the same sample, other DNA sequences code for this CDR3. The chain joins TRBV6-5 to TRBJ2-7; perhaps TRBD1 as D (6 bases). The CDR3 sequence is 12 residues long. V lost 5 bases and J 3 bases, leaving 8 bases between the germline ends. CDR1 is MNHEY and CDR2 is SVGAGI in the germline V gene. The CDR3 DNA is TGTGCCAGCAGTAAGACAGGCTACGAGCAGTACTTC. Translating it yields CASSKTGYEQYF.

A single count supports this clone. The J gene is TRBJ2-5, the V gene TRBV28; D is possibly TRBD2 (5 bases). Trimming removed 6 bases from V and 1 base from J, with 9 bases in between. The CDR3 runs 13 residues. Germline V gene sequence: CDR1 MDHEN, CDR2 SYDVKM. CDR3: CASRGGSQETQYF. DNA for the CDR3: TGTGCCAGCAGAGGCGGGTCCCAAGAGACCCAGTACTTC.

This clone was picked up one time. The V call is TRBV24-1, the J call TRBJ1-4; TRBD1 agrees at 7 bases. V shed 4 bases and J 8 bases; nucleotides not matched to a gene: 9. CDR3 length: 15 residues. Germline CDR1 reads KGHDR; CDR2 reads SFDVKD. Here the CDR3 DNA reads TGTGCCACCAGTGAAAGACAGGGTTTGGAAGAAAAACTGTTTTTT. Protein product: CATSERQGLEEKLFF.

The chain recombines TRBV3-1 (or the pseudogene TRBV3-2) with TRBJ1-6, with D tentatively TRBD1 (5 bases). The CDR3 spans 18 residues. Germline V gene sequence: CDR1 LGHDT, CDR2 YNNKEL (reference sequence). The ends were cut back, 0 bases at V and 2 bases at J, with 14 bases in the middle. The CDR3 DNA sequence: TGTGCCAGCAGCCAAGATATTGGGGGGATTGCCTATAATTCACCCCTCCACTTT. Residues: CASSQDIGGIAYNSPLHF.

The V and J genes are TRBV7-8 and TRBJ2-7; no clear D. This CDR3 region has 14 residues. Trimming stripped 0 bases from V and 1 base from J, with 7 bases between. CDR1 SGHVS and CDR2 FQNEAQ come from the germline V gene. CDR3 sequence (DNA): TGTGCCAGCAGCTTAGCCGCAGAATCCTACGAGCAGTACTTC. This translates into CASSLAAESYEQYF.

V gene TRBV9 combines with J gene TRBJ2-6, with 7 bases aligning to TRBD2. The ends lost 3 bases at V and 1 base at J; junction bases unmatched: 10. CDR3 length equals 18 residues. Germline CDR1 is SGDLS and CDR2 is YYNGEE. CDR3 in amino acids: CASSAGGTARSGANVLTF. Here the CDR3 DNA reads TGTGCCAGCAGCGCCGGGGGGACGGCGAGATCTGGGGCCAACGTCCTGACTTTC. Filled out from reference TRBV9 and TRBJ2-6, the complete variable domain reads DSGVTQTPKHLITATGQRVTLRCSPRSGDLSVYWYQQSLDQGLQFLIQYYNGEERAKGNILERFSAQQFPDLHSELNLSSLELGDSALYFCASSAGGTARSGANVLTFGAGSRLTVL.